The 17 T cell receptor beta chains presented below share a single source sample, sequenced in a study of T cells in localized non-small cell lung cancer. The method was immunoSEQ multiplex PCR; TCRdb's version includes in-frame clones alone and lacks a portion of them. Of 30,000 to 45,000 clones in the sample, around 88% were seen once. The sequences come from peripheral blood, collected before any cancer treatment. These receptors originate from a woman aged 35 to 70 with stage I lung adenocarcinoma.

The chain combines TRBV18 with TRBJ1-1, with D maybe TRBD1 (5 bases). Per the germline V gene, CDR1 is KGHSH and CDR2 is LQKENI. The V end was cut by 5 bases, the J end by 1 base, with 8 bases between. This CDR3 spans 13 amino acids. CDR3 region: CASSTGQNTEAFF. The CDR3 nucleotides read TGTGCCAGCTCAACCGGACAGAACACTGAAGCTTTCTTT.

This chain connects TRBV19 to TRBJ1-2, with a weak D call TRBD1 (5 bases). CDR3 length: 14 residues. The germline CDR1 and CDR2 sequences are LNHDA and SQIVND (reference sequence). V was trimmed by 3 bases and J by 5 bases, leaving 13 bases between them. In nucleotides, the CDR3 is TGTGCCAGTAGTATGGGAGGGGACTTGTATGGCTACACCTTC. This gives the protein CASSMGGDLYGYTF.

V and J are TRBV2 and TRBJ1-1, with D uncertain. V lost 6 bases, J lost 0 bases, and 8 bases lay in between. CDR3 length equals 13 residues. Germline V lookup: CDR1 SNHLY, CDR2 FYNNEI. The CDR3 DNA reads TGTGCCAGCAGGCCGCAGATGAACACTGAAGCTTTCTTT. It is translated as CASRPQMNTEAFF. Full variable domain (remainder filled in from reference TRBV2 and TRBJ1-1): EPEVTQTPSHQVTQMGQEVILRCVPISNHLYFYWYRQILGQKVEFLVSFYNNEISEKSEIFDDQFSVERPDGSNFTLKIRSTKLEDSAMYFCASRPQMNTEAFFGQGTRLTVV.

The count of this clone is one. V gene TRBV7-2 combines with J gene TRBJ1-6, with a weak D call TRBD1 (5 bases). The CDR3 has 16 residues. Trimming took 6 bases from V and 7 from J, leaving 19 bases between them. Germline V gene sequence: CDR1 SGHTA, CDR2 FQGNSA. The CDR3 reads CASRPATVPQNSPLHF. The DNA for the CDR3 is TGTGCCAGCAGACCTGCGACAGTCCCTCAAAATTCACCCCTCCACTTT.

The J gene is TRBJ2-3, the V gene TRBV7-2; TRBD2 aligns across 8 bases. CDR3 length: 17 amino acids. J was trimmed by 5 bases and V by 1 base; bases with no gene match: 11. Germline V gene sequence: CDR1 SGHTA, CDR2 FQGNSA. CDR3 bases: TGTGCCAGCAGCTTAGTCGCGAGCGGGGGCGTCGGAGATACGCAGTATTTT. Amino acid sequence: CASSLVASGGVGDTQYF.

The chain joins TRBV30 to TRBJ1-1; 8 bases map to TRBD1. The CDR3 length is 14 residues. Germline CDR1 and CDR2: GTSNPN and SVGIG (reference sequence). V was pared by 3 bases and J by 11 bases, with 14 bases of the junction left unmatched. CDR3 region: CAWRAMIGQGVAFF. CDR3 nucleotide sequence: TGTGCCTGGAGGGCGATGATTGGACAGGGAGTGGCTTTCTTT.

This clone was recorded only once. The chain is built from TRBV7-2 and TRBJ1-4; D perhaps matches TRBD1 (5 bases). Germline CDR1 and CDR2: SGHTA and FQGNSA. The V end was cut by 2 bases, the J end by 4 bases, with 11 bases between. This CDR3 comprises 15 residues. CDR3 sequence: CASSLQGGGNEKLFF. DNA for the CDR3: TGTGCCAGCAGCTTACAGGGTGGAGGTAATGAAAAACTGTTTTTT.

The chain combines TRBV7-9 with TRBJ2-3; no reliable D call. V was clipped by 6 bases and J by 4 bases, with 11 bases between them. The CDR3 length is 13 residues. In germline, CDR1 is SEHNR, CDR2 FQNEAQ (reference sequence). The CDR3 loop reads CASRAPRADTQYF. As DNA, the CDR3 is TGTGCCAGCAGAGCCCCCCGGGCAGATACGCAGTATTTT.

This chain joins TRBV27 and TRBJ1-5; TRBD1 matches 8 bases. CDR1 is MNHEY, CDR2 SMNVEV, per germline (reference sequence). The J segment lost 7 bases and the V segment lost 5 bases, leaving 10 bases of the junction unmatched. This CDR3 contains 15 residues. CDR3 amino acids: CASSKTGEGGQPQHF. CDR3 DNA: TGTGCCAGCAGTAAGACAGGGGAGGGAGGGCAGCCCCAGCATTTT.

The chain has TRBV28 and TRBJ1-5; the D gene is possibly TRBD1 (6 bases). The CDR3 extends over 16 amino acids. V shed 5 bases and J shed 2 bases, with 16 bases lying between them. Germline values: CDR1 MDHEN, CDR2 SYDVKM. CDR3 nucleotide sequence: TGTGCCAGCAGTCCCCCTCGGGGGGGCGGCAATCAGCCCCAGCATTTT. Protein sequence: CASSPPRGGGNQPQHF.

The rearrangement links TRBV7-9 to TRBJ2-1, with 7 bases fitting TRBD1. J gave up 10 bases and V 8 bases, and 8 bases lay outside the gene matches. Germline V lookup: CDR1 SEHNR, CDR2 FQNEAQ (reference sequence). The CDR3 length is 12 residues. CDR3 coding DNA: TGTGCCAGCGCGAGACAGGGCGGAGAGCAGTTCTTC. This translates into CASARQGGEQFF.

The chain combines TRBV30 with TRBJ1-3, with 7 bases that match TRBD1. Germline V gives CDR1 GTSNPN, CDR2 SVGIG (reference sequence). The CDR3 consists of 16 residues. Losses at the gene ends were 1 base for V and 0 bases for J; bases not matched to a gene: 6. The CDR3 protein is CAWSGGQSYSGNTIYF. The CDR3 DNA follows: TGTGCCTGGAGTGGGGGACAGTCTTACTCTGGAAACACCATATATTTT.

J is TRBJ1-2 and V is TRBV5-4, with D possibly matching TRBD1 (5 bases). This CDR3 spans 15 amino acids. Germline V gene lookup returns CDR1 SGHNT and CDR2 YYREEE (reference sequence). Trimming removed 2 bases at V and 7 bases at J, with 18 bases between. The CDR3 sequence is CASSFPPGEASGYTF. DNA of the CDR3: TGTGCCAGCAGCTTCCCGCCGGGGGAAGCGAGTGGCTACACCTTC. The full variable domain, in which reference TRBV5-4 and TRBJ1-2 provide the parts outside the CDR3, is ETGVTQSPTHLIKTRGQQVTLRCSSQSGHNTVSWYQQALGQGPQFIFQYYREEENGRGNFPPRFSGLQFPNYSSELNVNALELDDSALYLCASSFPPGEASGYTFGSGTRLTVV.

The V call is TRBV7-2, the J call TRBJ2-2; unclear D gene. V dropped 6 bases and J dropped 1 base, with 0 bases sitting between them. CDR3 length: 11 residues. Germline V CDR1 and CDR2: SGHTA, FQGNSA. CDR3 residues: CASRNTGELFF. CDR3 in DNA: TGTGCCAGCAGGAACACCGGGGAGCTGTTTTTT.

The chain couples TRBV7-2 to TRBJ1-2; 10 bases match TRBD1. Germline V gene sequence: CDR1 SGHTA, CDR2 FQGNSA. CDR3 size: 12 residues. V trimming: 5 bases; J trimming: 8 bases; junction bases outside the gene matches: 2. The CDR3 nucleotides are TGTGCCAGCAGCCGGGACAGGGGAGGCTACACCTTC. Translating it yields CASSRDRGGYTF.

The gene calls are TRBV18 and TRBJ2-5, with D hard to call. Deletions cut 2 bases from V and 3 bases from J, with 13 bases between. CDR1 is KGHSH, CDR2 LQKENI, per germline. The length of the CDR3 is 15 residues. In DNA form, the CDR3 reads TGTGCCAGCTCACCAAGATCGTCACCCGAAGAGACCCAGTACTTC. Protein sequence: CASSPRSSPEETQYF.

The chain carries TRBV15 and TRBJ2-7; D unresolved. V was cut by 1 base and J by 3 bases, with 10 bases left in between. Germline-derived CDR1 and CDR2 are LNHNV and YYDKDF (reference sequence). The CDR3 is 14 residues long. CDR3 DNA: TGTGCCACCAGCAGAGTTCACGCGGACTACGAGCAGTACTTC. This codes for CATSRVHADYEQYF.